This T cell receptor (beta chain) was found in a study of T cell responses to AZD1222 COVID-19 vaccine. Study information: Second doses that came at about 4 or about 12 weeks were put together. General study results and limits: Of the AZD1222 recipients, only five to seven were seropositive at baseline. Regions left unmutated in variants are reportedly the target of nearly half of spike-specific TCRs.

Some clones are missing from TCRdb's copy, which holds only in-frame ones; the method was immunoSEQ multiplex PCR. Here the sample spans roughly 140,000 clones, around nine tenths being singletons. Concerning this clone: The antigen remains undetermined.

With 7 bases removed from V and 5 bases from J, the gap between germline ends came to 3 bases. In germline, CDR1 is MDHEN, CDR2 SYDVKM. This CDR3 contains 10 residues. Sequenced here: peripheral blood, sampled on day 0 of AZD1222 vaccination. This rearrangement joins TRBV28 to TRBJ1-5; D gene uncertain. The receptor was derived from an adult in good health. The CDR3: CASNDQPQHF. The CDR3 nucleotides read TGTGCCAGCAACGATCAGCCCCAGCATTTT.